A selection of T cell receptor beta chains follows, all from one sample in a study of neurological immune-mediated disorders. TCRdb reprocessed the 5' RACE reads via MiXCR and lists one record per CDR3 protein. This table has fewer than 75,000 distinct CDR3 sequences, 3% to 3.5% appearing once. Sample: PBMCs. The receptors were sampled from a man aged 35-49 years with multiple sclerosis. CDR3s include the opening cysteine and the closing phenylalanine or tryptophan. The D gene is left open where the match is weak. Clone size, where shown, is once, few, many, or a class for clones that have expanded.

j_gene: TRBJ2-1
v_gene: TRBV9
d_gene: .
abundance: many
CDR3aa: CAPIPIPPPYNEQFF
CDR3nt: TGTGCCCCGATCCCGATCCCCCCCCCTTACAATGAGCAGTTCTTC

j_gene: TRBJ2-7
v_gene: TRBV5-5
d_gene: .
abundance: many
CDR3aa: CASSLEPGHFYEQYF
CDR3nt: TGTGCCAGCAGCCTCGAGCCGGGACACTTCTACGAGCAGTACTTC

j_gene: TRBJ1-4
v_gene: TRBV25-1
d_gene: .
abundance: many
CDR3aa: CARTTTIREKLFF
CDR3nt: TGTGCCAGGACCACTACGATCAGGGAAAAACTGTTTTTT

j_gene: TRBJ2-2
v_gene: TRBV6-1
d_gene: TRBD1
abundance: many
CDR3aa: CASTKEAGGGGELFF
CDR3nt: TGTGCCAGCACCAAAGAGGCAGGGGGTGGCGGGGAGCTGTTTTTT

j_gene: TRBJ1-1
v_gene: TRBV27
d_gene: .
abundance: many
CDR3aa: CASSLLSGTPNTEAFF
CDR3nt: TGTGCCAGCAGTTTATTATCCGGGACACCGAACACTGAAGCTTTCTTT

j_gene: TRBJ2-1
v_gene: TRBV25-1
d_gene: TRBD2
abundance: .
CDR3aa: CASSNPAGGPYEQFF
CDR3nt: TGTGCCAGCTCAAACCCCGCGGGAGGGCCCTACGAGCAGTTCTTC

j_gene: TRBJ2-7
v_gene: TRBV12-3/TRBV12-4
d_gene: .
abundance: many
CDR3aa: CASRKHLGVTEQYF
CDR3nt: TGTGCCAGCAGAAAACATTTGGGAGTTACCGAGCAGTACTTC

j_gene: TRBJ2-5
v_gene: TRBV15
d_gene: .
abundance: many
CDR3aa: CATSRDPGVGAQQTQYF
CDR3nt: TGTGCCACCAGCAGAGACCCCGGGGTGGGAGCGCAGCAGACCCAGTACTTC

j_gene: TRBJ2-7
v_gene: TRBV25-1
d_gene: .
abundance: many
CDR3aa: CASSEIGTYEQYF
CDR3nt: TGTGCCAGCAGTGAGATAGGGACTTACGAGCAGTACTTC

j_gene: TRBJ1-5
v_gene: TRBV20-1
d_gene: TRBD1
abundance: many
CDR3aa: CSARGQGFLSNQPQHF
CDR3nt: TGCAGTGCTAGAGGACAGGGGTTTCTAAGCAATCAGCCCCAGCATTTT

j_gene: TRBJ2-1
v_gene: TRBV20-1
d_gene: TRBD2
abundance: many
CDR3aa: CSARDGAGGTDNEQFF
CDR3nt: TGCAGTGCTAGAGATGGAGCGGGAGGAACGGACAATGAGCAGTTCTTC

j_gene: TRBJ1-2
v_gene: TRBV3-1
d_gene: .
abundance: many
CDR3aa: CASSGRSNYGYTF
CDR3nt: TGTGCCAGCAGCGGACGGTCTAACTATGGCTACACCTTC

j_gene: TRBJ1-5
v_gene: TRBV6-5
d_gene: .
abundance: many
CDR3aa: CASSRLGSNQPQHF
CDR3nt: TGTGCCAGCAGTCGCCTGGGTTCCAATCAGCCCCAGCATTTT

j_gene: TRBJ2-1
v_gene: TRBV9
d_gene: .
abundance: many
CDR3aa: CASSTTHNEQFF
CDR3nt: TGTGCCAGCAGCACTACCCACAATGAGCAGTTCTTC

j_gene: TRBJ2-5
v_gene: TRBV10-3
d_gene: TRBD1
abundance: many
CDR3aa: CAIRGDRGRETQYF
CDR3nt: TGTGCCATCAGGGGGGACAGGGGGAGAGAGACCCAGTACTTC

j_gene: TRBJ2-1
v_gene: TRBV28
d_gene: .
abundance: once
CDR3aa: CSSSFGGTGLNEQFF
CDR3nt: TGTTCCAGCAGTTTCGGGGGGACAGGATTGAATGAGCAGTTCTTC

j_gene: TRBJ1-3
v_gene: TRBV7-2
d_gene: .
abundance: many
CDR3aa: CASSLARTLGNTIYF
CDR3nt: TGTGCCAGCAGCTTAGCTCGGACTCTTGGAAACACCATATATTTT

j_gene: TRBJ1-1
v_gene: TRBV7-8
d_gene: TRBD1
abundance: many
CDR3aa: CASSGYRGKAEAFF
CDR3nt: TGTGCCAGCAGCGGCTACAGGGGGAAGGCTGAAGCTTTCTTT

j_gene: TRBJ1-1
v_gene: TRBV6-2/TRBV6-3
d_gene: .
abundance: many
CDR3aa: CASSSGAASPQAFF
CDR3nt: TGTGCCAGCAGCTCAGGGGCGGCCTCCCCCCAAGCTTTCTTT

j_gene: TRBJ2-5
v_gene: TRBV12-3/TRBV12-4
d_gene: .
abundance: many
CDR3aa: CASRPDRGQETQYF
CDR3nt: TGTGCCAGCAGACCCGACAGAGGTCAAGAGACCCAGTACTTC

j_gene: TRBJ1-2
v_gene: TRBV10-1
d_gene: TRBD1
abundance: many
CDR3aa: CASSAGQGTDHGYTF
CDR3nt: TGCGCCAGCAGTGCGGGACAGGGGACCGATCATGGCTACACCTTC

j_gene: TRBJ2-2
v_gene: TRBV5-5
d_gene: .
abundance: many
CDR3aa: CASSLTASNTGELFF
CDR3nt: TGTGCCAGCAGCCTGACAGCCTCGAACACCGGGGAGCTGTTTTTT

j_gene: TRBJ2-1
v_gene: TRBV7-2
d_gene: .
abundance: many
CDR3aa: CASSSRQGQFF
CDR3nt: TGTGCCAGCAGCTCCAGACAAGGGCAGTTCTTC

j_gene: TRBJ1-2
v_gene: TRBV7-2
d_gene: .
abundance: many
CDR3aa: CASSLSRAAHYTF
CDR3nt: TGTGCCAGCAGCTTATCTCGGGCAGCGCACTACACCTTC

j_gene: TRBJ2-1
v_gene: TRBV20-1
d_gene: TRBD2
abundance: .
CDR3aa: CSPIASGRSNEQFF
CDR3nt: TGCAGTCCGATCGCTAGCGGGAGATCCAATGAGCAGTTCTTC

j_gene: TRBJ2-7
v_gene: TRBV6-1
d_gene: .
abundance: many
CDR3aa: CASSEAISSGGIYEQYF
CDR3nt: TGTGCCAGCAGTGAAGCGATATCTTCTGGAGGGATCTACGAGCAGTACTTC

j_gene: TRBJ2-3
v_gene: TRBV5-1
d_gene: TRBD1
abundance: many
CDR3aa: CASSGDRGTRVDTQYF
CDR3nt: TGCGCCAGCAGCGGGGACAGGGGTACTCGTGTGGATACGCAGTATTTT

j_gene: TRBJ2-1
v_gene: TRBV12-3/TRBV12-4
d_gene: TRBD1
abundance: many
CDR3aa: CASSLIGTGFHNEQFF
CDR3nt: TGTGCCAGCAGTCTCATTGGGACAGGGTTCCACAATGAGCAGTTCTTC

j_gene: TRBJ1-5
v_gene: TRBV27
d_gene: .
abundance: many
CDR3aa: CASSRAKNGQPQHF
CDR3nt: TGTGCCAGCAGCCGAGCGAAGAACGGGCAGCCCCAGCATTTT

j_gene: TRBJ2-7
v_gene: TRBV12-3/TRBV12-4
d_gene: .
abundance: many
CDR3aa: CASSLRLSYEQYF
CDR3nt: TGTGCCAGCAGTTTAAGGCTCTCCTACGAGCAGTACTTC

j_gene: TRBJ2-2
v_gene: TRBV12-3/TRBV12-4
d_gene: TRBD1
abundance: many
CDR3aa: CASSFTGGTGELFF
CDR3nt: TGTGCCAGCAGTTTTACAGGGGGGACCGGGGAGCTGTTTTTT